Each of the 7 T cell receptor beta chains below was sequenced from the same sample in a study of shared clonotypes between healthy human individuals. Measured with immunoSEQ multiplex PCR; TCRdb has only the in-frame clones, and not every one. Here the sample spans about 960,000 clones, approximately 80% being singletons. Sequencing used memory CD4+ T cells sorted from blood. Sample subset: CD45RA-negative fraction. The receptors here all came from a man in his late teens or twenties in good health.

This clone appeared once. The V and J genes are TRBV5-4 and TRBJ1-1, with unresolved D. Trimming removed 4 bases from V and 1 base from J, with 14 bases in between. This CDR3 is built from 15 residues. The germline V gene encodes CDR1 SGHNT and CDR2 YYREEE (reference sequence). CDR3 amino acids: CASSPELTGNTEAFF. Here the CDR3 DNA reads TGTGCCAGCAGCCCGGAGTTGACTGGGAACACTGAAGCTTTCTTT.

The chain links TRBV28 to TRBJ1-5, with D tentatively TRBD1 (6 bases). The V gene lost 8 bases and the J gene lost 2 bases, with 13 bases spanning the gap. The CDR3 extends over 14 amino acids. Germline V lookup: CDR1 MDHEN, CDR2 SYDVKM. CDR3 sequence: CASGTGIRNQPQHF. The CDR3 nucleotides are TGTGCCAGCGGAACAGGGATCCGCAATCAGCCCCAGCATTTT.

In the case of this clone: Distinct nucleotide sequences in the sample also encode this CDR3. The chain employs TRBV7-2 and TRBJ2-7; D possibly corresponds to TRBD2 (5 bases). The V gene lost 5 bases and the J gene lost 4 bases, with 9 bases spanning the gap. Germline V lookup: CDR1 SGHTA, CDR2 FQGNSA. There are 12 residues in the CDR3. The CDR3 is CASSHGSYEQYF. In DNA form, the CDR3 reads TGTGCCAGCAGCCATGGGAGTTACGAGCAGTACTTC.

This clone was counted a single time. The chain has TRBV5-1 and TRBJ2-3, with D possibly being TRBD1 or TRBD2 (5 bases each). Deletions cut 4 bases from V and 2 bases from J, with 17 bases between. Germline CDR1 reads SGHRS; CDR2 reads YFSETQ. The CDR3 has 16 residues. In nucleotides, the CDR3 is TGCGCCAGCAGCCGCGACGGGGCCACGGCCACAGATACGCAGTATTTT. Amino acid sequence: CASSRDGATATDTQYF. Supplemented by reference TRBV5-1 and TRBJ2-3, the full variable domain reads KAGVTQTPRYLIKTRGQQVTLSCSPISGHRSVSWYQQTPGQGLQFLFEYFSETQRNKGNFPGRFSGRQFSNSRSEMNVSTLELGDSALYLCASSRDGATATDTQYFGPGTRLTVL.

The gene calls are TRBV4-1 and TRBJ2-7, with 7 bases fitting TRBD2. The germline gives CDR1 MGHRA, CDR2 YSYEKL. The CDR3 sequence is 14 residues long. J was trimmed by 4 bases and V by 0 bases; bases with no gene match: 3. CDR3 sequence: CASSQDGTKYEQYF. CDR3 bases: TGCGCCAGCAGCCAAGATGGGACTAAATACGAGCAGTACTTC.

The V gene is TRBV4-3, the J gene TRBJ1-4; D gene ambiguous. V was trimmed by 0 bases and J by 3 bases, leaving 8 bases between them. The CDR3 spans 15 residues. The V gene's germline CDR1 is LGHNA and CDR2 YSLEER. Here the CDR3 reads CASSQDPSPNEKLFF. The CDR3 coding sequence is TGCGCCAGCAGCCAAGACCCCAGCCCTAATGAAAAACTGTTTTTT.

The chain employs TRBV5-4 and TRBJ2-1, with D hard to call. This CDR3 is built from 15 residues. V lost 0 bases and J 0 bases, leaving 7 bases between the germline ends. Germline V gives CDR1 SGHNT, CDR2 YYREEE (reference sequence). The chain's CDR3 is CASSLVGSSYNEQFF. DNA of the CDR3: TGTGCCAGCAGCTTGGTTGGCAGCTCCTACAATGAGCAGTTCTTC. Supplemented by reference TRBV5-4 and TRBJ2-1, the full variable domain reads ETGVTQSPTHLIKTRGQQVTLRCSSQSGHNTVSWYQQALGQGPQFIFQYYREEENGRGNFPPRFSGLQFPNYSSELNVNALELDDSALYLCASSLVGSSYNEQFFGPGTRLTVL.